These 2 T cell receptor beta chains share one sample of origin, sequenced in a study of T-cell reconstitution after alpha-beta-depleted transplantation in children. Preparation of the TCRbeta library involved a method that used unique molecular identifiers. Via MiXCR, TCRdb re-called the PCR reads, giving one row per CDR3 protein. Among about 980,000 distinct CDR3 sequences listed, 25% to 35% were seen once. Here the sequenced sample was PBMCs, mostly from graft donor cells, taken 360 days after TCRalphabeta/CD19-depleted stem cell transplant. The receptor source for this set is a boy under two years old who had a stem cell transplant for SCID, so the T cells may come from the graft donor.

This chain links TRBV5-1 with TRBJ2-3; D gene uncertain. This CDR3 region has 15 residues. Trimming pared 0 bases from V and 4 bases from J, leaving 12 bases between. Germline CDR1 is SGHRS and CDR2 is YFSETQ. The chain's CDR3 is CASSLGGPGPDTQYF. Here the CDR3 DNA reads TGCGCCAGCAGCTTGGGGGGTCCAGGACCAGATACGCAGTATTTT. The entire variable domain, with the rest obtained from reference TRBV5-1 and TRBJ2-3, is as follows: KAGVTQTPRYLIKTRGQQVTLSCSPISGHRSVSWYQQTPGQGLQFLFEYFSETQRNKGNFPGRFSGRQFSNSRSEMNVSTLELGDSALYLCASSLGGPGPDTQYFGPGTRLTVL.

This clonotype showed up just a few times. The chain carries TRBV6-1 and TRBJ2-3, with 13 positions matching TRBD2. The CDR3 runs to 17 residues. Germline CDR1 is MNHNS and CDR2 is SASEGT. V trimming: 5 bases; J trimming: 3 bases; junction bases outside the gene matches: 8. The CDR3: CASSPLRLAGGTDTQYF. Written as DNA, the CDR3 is TGTGCCAGCAGTCCCCTCAGACTAGCGGGGGGTACAGATACGCAGTATTTT.